This T cell receptor (beta chain) was found in a study of Ad26.COV2.S vaccination and SARS-CoV-2 variants. This clone was recorded a few times. The treatment here: 19 received Ad26.COV2.S at low or high dose, single or two shots; about five received placebo; per-sample allocation not given. Sampling occurred on day 63 after the first vaccine or placebo injection. Vaccination employed an Ad26 vector expressing the Wuhan-strain SARS-CoV-2 spike. The germline CDR1 and CDR2 sequences are GTSNPN and SVGIG (reference sequence). The CDR3 is made up of 14 amino acids. The germline V and J ends were trimmed by 4 bases and 0 bases, with 11 bases remaining between them. Clones were read by immunoSEQ multiplex PCR, and TCRdb kept only the in-frame ones, dropping some. The data contain about 350,000 clones, roughly 90% of them singletons.

Sequenced here: peripheral blood, sampled in a trial of Ad26.COV2.S vaccine versus placebo. The source is a person aged 18-65 years who received the Ad26.COV2.S COVID-19 vaccine or a placebo. The rearrangement links TRBV30 to TRBJ2-3, with D maybe TRBD2 (6 bases). This CDR3 is CAWTPGLSTDTQYF. For the CDR3, the DNA is TGTGCCTGGACGCCAGGACTAAGCACAGATACGCAGTATTTT.